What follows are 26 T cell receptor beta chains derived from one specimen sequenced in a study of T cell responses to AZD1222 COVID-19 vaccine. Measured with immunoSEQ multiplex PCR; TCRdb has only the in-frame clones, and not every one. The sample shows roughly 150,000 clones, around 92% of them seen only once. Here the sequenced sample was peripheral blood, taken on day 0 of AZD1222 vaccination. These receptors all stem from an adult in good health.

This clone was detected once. As DNA, the CDR3 is TGTGCCAGCAGCCCGGGGAAGAATTCACCCCTCCACTTT. As protein: CASSPGKNSPLHF. The chain employs TRBV14 and TRBJ1-6, with no clear D. Trimming removed 4 bases from V and 7 bases from J, with 8 bases in between. The germline V gene encodes CDR1 SGHDN and CDR2 FVKESK. The CDR3 extends over 13 amino acids.

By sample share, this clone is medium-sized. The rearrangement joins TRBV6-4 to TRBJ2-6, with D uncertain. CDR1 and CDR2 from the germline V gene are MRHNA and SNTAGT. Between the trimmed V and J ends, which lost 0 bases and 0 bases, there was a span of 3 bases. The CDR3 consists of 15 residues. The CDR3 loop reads CASSDSGSGANVLTF. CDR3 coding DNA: TGTGCCAGCAGTGACTCAGGCTCTGGGGCCAACGTCCTGACTTTC.

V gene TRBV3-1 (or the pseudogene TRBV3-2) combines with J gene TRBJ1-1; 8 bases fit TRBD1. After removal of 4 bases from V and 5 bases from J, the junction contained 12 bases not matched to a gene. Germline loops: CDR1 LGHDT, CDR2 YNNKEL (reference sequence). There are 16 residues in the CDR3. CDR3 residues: CASSLLFRGLGTEAFF. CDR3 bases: TGTGCCAGCAGCCTACTTTTCAGGGGGCTAGGGACTGAAGCTTTCTTT.

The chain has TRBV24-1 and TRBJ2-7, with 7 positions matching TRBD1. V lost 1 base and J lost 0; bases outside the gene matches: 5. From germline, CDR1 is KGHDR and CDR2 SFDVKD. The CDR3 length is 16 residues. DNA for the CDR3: TGTGCCACCAGTGATTTCAAACAGGGGCTCTCCTACGAGCAGTACTTC. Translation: CATSDFKQGLSYEQYF.

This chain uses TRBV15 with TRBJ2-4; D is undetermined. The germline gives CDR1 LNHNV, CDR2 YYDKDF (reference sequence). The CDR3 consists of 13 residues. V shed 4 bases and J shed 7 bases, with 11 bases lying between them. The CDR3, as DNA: TGTGCCACCAGCAAAGTCAAGGAGAACATTCAGTACTTC. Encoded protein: CATSKVKENIQYF.

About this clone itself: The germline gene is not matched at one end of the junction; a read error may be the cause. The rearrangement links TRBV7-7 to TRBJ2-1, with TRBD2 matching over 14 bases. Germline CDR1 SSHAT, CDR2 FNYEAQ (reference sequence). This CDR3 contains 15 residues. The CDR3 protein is CASSRGLAGEGEQFF. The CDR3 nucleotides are TGTGCTAGCAGCCGGGGACTAGCGGGAGAAGGTGAGCAGTTCTTC.

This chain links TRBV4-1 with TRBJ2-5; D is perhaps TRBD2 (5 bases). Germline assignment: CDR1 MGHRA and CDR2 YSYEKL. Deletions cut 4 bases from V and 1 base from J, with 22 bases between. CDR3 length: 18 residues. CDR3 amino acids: CASSPSEGRTFPQETQYF. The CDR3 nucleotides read TGCGCCAGCAGCCCCTCAGAAGGGCGGACTTTCCCCCAAGAGACCCAGTACTTC.

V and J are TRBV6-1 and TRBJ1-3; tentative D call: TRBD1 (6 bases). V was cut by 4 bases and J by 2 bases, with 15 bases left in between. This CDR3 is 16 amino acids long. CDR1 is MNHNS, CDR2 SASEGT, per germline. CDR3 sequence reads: CASSGGLRTTGNTIYF. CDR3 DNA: TGTGCCAGCAGTGGGGGGCTCAGGACTACTGGAAACACCATATATTTT.

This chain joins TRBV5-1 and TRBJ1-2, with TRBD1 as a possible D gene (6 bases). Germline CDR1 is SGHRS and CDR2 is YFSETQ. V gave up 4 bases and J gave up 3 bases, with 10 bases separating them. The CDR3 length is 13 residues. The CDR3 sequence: CASSPGGHYGYTF. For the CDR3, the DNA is TGCGCCAGCAGCCCCGGGGGGCACTATGGCTACACCTTC.

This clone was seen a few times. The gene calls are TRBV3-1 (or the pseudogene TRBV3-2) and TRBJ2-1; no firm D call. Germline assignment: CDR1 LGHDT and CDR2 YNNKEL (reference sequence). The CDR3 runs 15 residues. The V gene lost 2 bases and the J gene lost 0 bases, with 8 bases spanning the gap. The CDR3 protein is CASSQSAVSYNEQFF. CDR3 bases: TGTGCCAGCAGCCAATCGGCGGTCTCCTACAATGAGCAGTTCTTC.

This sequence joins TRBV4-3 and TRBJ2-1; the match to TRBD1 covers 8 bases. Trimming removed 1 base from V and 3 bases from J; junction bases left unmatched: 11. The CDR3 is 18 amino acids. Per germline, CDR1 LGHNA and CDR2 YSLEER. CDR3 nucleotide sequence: TGCGCCAGCAGCCAAGTTTTCGCCGGGACAGGATTCTACAATGAGCAGTTCTTC. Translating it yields CASSQVFAGTGFYNEQFF.

The CDR3 coding sequence is TGTGCCAGCACCCTTCGACTAGCGGGGCTTAATGAGCAGTTCTTC. Protein sequence: CASTLRLAGLNEQFF. The V and J genes are TRBV5-6 and TRBJ2-1; 11 nucleotides match TRBD2. Germline trimming cut 6 bases from V and 7 bases from J; bases unmatched to any gene: 9. The CDR3 extends over 15 amino acids. From germline, CDR1 is SGHDT and CDR2 YYEEEE.

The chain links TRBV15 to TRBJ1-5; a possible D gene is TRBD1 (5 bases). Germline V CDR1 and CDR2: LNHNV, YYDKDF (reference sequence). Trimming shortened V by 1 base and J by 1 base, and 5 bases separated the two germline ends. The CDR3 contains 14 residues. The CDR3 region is CATSRAGSNQPQHF. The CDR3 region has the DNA TGTGCCACCAGCAGAGCAGGGAGCAATCAGCCCCAGCATTTT.

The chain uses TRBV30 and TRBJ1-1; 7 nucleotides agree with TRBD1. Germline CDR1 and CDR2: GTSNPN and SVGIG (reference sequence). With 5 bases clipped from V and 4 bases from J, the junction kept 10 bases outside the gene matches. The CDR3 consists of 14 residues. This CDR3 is CAWGALTGTTEAFF. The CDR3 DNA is TGTGCCTGGGGGGCCCTGACAGGGACCACTGAAGCTTTCTTT.

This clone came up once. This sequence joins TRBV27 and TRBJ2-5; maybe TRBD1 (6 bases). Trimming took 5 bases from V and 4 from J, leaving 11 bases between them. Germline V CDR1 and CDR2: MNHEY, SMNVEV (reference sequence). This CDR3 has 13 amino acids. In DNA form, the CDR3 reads TGTGCCAGCAGTCCATACAGGGTAGAGACCCAGTACTTC. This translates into CASSPYRVETQYF.

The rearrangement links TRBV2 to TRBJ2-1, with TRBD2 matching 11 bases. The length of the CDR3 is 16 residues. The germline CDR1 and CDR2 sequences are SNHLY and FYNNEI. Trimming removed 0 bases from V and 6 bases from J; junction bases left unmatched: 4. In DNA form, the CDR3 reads TGTGCCAGCAGTGAAGCCCCGGGACTAGCGGCCAATGAGCAGTTCTTC. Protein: CASSEAPGLAANEQFF.

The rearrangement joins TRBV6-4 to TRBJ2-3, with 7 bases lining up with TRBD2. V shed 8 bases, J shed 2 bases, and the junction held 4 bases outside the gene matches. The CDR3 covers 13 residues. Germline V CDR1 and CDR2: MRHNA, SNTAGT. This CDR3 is CASGAGHTDTQYF. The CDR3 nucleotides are TGTGCCAGCGGAGCGGGGCACACAGATACGCAGTATTTT.

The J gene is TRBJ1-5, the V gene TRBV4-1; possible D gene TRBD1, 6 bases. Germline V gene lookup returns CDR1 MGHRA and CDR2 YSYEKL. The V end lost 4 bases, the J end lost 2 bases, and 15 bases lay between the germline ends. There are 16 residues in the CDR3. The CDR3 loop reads CASSPNREYGNQPQHF. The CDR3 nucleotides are TGCGCCAGCAGCCCCAACAGGGAATACGGCAATCAGCCCCAGCATTTT.

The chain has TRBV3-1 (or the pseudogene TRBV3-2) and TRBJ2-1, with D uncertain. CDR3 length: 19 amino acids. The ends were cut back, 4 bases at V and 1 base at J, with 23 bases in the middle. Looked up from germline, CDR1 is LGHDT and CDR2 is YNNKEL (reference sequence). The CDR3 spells CASSPSKCGIRRSYNEQFF. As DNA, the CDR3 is TGTGCCAGCAGCCCATCTAAATGTGGCATCCGAAGGTCCTACAATGAGCAGTTCTTC.

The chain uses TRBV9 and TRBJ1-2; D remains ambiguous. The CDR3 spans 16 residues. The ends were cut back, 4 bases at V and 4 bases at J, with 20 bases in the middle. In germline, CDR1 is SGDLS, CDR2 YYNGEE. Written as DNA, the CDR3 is TGTGCCAGCAGCCGGTCCTTTAGCTCCTCGGGCTATGGCTACACCTTC. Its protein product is CASSRSFSSSGYGYTF.

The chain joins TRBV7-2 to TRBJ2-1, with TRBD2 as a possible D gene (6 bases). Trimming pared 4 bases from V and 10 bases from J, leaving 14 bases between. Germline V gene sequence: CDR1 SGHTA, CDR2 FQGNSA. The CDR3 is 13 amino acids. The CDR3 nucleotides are TGTGCCAGCAGCTCCGTGCGTGCGGGGGAGCAGTTCTTC. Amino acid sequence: CASSSVRAGEQFF.

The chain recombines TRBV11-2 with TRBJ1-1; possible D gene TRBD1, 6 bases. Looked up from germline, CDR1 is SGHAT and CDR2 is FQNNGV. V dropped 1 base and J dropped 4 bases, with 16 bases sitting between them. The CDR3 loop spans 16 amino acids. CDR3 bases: TGTGCCAGCAGCTTAGCCACGGGGGCGCGGATCACTGAAGCTTTCTTT. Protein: CASSLATGARITEAFF.

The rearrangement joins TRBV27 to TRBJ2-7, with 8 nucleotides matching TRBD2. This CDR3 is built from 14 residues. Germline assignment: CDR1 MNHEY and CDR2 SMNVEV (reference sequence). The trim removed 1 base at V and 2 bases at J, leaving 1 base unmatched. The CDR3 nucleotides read TGTGCCAGCAGTTTATACGGGAGGGCCTACGAGCAGTACTTC. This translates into CASSLYGRAYEQYF.

The CDR3: CASRGTGINTEAFF. CDR3 coding DNA: TGTGCCAGCAGGGGGACAGGGATCAACACTGAAGCTTTCTTT. The J gene is TRBJ1-1, the V gene TRBV6-5, with 9 bases matching TRBD1. CDR1 and CDR2 from the germline V gene are MNHEY and SVGAGI. J lost 2 bases, V lost 6 bases, and 4 bases had no gene match. The CDR3 spans 14 residues.

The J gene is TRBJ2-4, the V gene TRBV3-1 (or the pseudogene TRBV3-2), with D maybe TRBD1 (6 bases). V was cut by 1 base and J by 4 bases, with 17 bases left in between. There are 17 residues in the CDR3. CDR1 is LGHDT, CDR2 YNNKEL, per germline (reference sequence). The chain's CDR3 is CASSQVPHRDPKNIQYF. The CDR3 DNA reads TGTGCCAGCAGCCAAGTACCCCACAGGGACCCAAAAAACATTCAGTACTTC.

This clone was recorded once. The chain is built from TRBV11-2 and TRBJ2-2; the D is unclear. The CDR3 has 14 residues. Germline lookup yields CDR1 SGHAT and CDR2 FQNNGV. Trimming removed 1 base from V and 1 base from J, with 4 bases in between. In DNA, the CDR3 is TGTGCCAGCAGCTTAGGGGAGAACACCGGGGAGCTGTTTTTT. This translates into CASSLGENTGELFF.